This T cell receptor beta chain was sequenced for a study of cytomegalovirus exposure and HLA in healthy donors. The PCR employed 60 Vbeta primers together with 13 Jbeta primers. TCRdb's table, derived via immunoSEQ multiplex PCR, lists solely in-frame clones and lacks some. The sample consists of roughly 87,000 clones, 70% to 75% of them appearing once. The ends lost 3 bases at V and 4 bases at J; junction bases unmatched: 15. CDR3 length: 17 residues. Germline V gives CDR1 SGHRS, CDR2 YFSETQ. V usage is TRBV5-1 and J usage is TRBJ2-7; 8 positions agree with TRBD1. The clonotype comes from a man in his sixties in good health and CMV-seronegative. Specimen: PBMCs. The DNA for the CDR3 is TGCGCCAGCAGCTGGGGACAGGTTCGGACCAGTTCGTACGAGCAGTACTTC. Its translation is CASSWGQVRTSSYEQYF.